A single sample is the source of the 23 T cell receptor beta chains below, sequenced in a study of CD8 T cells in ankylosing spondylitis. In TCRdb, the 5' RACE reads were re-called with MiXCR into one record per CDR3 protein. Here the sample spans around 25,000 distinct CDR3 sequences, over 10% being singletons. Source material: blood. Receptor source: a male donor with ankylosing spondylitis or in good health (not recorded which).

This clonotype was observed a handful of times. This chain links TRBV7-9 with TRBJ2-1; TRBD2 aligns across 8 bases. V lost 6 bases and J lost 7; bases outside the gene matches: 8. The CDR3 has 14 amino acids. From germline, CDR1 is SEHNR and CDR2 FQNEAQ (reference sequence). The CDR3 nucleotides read TGTGCCAGCAGGTTCACTAGCGGCCAAAATGAGCAGTTCTTC. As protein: CASRFTSGQNEQFF.

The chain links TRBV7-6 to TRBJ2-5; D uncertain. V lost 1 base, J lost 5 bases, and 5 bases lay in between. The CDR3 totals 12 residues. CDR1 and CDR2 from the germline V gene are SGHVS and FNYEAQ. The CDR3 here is CASSLVGETQYF. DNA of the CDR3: TGTGCCAGCAGCTTAGTCGGGGAGACCCAGTACTTC.

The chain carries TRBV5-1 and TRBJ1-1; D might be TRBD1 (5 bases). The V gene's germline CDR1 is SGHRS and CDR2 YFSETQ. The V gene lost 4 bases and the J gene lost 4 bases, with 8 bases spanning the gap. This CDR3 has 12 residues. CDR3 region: CASSQGGTEAFF. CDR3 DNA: TGCGCCAGCAGCCAGGGCGGCACTGAAGCTTTCTTT.

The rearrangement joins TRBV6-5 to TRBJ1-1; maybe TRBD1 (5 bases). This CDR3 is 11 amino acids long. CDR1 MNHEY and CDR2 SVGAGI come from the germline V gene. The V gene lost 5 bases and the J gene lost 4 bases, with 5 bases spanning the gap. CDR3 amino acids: CASSGTTEAFF. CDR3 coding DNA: TGTGCCAGCAGTGGGACCACTGAAGCTTTCTTT.

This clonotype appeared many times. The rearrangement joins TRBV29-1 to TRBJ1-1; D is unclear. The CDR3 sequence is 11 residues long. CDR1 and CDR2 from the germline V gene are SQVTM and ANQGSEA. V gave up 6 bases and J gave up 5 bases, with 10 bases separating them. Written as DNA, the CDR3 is TGCAGCGTGGAGAGGGTTACTGAAGCTTTCTTT. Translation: CSVERVTEAFF.

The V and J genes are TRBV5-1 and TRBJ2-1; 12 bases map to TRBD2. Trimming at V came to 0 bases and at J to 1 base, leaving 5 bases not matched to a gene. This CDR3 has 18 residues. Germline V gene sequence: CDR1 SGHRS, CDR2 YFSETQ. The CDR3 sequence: CASSLAASGRGSYNEQFF. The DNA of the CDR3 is TGCGCCAGCAGCTTGGCAGCTAGCGGGAGGGGGTCCTACAATGAGCAGTTCTTC.

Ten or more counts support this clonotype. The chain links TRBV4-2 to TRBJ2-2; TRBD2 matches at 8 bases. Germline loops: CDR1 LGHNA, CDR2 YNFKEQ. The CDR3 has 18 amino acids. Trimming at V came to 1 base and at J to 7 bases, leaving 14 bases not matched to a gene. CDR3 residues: CASSQVGEAGGFFGELFF. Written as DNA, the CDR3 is TGTGCCAGCAGCCAAGTGGGTGAGGCGGGGGGATTTTTCGGGGAGCTGTTTTTT.

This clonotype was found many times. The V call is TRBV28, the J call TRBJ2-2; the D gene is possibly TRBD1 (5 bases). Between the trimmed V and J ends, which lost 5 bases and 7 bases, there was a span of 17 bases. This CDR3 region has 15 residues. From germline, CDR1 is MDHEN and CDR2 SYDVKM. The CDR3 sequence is CASSPRVGHSGELFF. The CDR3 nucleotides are TGTGCCAGCAGTCCCCGAGTGGGGCATAGCGGGGAGCTGTTTTTT.

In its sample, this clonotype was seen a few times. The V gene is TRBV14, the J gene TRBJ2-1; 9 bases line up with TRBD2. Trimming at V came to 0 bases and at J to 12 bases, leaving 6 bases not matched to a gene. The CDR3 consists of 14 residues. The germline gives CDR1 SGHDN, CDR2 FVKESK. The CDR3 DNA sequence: TGTGCCAGCAGCCAAGAAGAGGCAGCGGGGGGGCAGTTCTTC. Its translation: CASSQEEAAGGQFF.

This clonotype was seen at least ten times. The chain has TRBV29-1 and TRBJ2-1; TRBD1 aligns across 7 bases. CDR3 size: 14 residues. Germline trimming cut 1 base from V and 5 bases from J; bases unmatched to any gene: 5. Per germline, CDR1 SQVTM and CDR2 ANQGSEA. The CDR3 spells CSVEVGQVNNEQFF. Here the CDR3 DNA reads TGCAGCGTTGAAGTAGGACAGGTAAACAATGAGCAGTTCTTC.

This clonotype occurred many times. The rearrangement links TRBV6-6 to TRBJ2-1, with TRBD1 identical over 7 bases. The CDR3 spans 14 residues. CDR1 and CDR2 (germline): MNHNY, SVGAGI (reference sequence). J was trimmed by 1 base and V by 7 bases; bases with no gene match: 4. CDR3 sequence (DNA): TGTGCCAGCACCAGGGACAGATCCTACAATGAGCAGTTCTTC. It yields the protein CASTRDRSYNEQFF.

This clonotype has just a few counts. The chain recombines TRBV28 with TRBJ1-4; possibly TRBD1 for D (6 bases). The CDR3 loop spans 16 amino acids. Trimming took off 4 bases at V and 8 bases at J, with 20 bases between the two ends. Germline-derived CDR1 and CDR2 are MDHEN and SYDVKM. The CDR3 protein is CASSSRTGPLGEKLFF. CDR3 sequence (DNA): TGTGCCAGCAGTTCCCGAACAGGGCCCCTTGGCGAAAAACTGTTTTTT.

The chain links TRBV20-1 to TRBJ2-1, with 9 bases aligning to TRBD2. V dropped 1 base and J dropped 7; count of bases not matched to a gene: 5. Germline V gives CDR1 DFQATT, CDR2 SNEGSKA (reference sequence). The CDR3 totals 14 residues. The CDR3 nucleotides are TGCAGTGCTAGAGCGGCGGGAGGGATTAATGAGCAGTTCTTC. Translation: CSARAAGGINEQFF.

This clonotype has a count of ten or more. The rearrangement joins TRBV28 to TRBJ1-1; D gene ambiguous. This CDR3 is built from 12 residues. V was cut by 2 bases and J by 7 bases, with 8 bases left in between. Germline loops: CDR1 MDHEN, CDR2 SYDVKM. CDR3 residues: CASSLPKLEAFF. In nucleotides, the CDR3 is TGTGCCAGCAGTTTACCCAAGCTTGAAGCTTTCTTT. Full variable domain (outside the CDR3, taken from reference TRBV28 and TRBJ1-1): DVKVTQSSRYLVKRTGEKVFLECVQDMDHENMFWYRQDPGLGLRLIYFSYDVKMKEKGDIPEGYSVSREKKERFSLILESASTNQTSMYLCASSLPKLEAFFGQGTRLTVV.

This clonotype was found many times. DNA of the CDR3: TGTGCCAGCAGGCTACAGGGGGACCAAAACATTCAGTACTTC. Protein product: CASRLQGDQNIQYF. This chain connects TRBV6-2 or TRBV6-3 to TRBJ2-4, with TRBD1 matching over 8 bases. J was trimmed by 5 bases and V by 6 bases; bases with no gene match: 6. The CDR3 contains 14 residues. CDR1 is MNHEY and CDR2 is SVGEGT in the germline V gene.

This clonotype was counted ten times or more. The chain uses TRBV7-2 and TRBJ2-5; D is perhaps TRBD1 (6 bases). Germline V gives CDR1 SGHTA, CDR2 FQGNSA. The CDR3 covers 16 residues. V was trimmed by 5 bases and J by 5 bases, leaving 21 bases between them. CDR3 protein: CASSPIGQRIGETQYF. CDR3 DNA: TGTGCCAGCAGCCCTATCGGACAGAGGATAGGGGAGACCCAGTACTTC.

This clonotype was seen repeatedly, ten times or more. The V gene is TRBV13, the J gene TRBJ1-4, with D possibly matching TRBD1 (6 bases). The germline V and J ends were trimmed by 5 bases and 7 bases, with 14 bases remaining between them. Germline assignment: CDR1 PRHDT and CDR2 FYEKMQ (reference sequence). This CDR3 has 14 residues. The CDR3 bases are TGTGCCAGCAGCCAAGGGGGGGCCTTTGAAAAACTGTTTTTT. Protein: CASSQGGAFEKLFF.

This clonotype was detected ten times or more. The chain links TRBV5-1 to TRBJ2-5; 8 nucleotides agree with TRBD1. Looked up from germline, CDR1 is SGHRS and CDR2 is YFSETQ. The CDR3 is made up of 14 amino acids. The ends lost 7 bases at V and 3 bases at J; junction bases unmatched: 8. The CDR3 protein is CASGRRGLEETQYF. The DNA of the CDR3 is TGCGCCAGCGGACGCAGGGGGCTGGAAGAGACCCAGTACTTC.

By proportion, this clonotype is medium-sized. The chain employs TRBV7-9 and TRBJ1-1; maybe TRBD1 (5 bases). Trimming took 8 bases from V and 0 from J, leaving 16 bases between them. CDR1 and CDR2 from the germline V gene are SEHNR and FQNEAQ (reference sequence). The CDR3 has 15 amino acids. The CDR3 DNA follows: TGTGCCAGCTCCCATGCAGAGGGGCTGAACACTGAAGCTTTCTTT. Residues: CASSHAEGLNTEAFF.

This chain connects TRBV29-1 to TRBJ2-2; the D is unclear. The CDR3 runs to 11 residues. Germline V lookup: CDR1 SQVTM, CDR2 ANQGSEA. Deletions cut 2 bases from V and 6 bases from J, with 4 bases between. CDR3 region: CSVELAGELFF. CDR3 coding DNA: TGCAGCGTTGAACTTGCCGGGGAGCTGTTTTTT.

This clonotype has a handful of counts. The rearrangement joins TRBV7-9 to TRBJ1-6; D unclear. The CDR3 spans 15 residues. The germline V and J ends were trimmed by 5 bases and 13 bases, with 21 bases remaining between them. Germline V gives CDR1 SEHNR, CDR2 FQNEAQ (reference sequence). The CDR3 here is CASSETEGFSSPLHF. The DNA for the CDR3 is TGTGCCAGCAGCGAAACGGAAGGGTTTTCTTCCCCCCTCCACTTT.

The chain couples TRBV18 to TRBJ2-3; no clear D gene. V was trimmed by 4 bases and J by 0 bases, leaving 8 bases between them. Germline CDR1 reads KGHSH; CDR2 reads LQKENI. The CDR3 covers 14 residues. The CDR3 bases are TGTGCCAGCTCACTTACGGACAGCACAGATACGCAGTATTTT. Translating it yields CASSLTDSTDTQYF.

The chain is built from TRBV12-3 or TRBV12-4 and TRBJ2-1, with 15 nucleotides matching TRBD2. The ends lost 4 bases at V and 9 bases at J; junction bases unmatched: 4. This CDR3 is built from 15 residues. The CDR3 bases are TGTGCCAGCAGTTGGACTAGCGGGAGGGCCTTTGAGCAGTTCTTC. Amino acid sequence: CASSWTSGRAFEQFF.